The clone carrying this T cell receptor beta chain has a handful of counts. Antigen specificity is unknown. This sample is drawn from a study of human T cells and chemical hapten exposure. MiXCR was run by TCRdb on the RACE reads, yielding one entry per CDR3 protein. The sample consists of around 200,000 distinct CDR3 sequences, around 25% of them appearing once. Time point: patch test 3, about 24 weeks after DPC sensitization. Regarding treatment: therapeutic diphenylcyclopropenone sensitization with weekly scalp DPC. The template was total RNA from unfractionated whole blood. Study outcomes and limitations: Sensitizing to DPC left TCRs with a frequency above 1 in 1000 unaltered. Counts of TCRs expanded at PT1 correlated positively with patch test score.

The CDR3 totals 11 residues. V lost 7 bases and J lost 13, with 14 bases in between. Germline CDR1 reads SGHTA; CDR2 reads FQGNSA. The gene calls are TRBV7-2 and TRBJ2-1, with D unclear. The sequence was obtained from a woman between 35 and 50 years old with alopecia areata. Some clones in this sample may be carry-over from other donors' samples. The source was whole blood, collected in connection with sensitization to the hapten diphenylcyclopropenone (DPC). The DNA of the CDR3 is TGTGCCAGCACTACCTCCCTAGGACAGTTCTTC. Translated: CASTTSLGQFF.